Listed below are T cell receptor beta chains from one sample, sequenced in a study of OX40 agonist ivuxolimab in advanced cancers. Repertoires were generated with immunoSEQ multiplex PCR, while TCRdb's copy carries only in-frame clones and drops some. Of around 53,000 clones in the sample, about 88% are singletons; the top ten hold 0.55% to 0.65%. The sequenced sample was CD4+ or CD8+ T cells sorted from blood, obtained in a trial of the OX40 agonist ivuxolimab. Receptors were obtained from an adult with an advanced solid tumor such as melanoma, head and neck, liver or kidney cancer. The CDR3 runs from the conserved cysteine through the conserved F or W. D genes are given only for firm matches. Expanded clones get a size class; other rows say once, few or many, or leave the size out.

.	TRBD2	TRBV7-9	TRBJ2-1	CASSATSGREQFF	TGTGCCAGCAGCGCCACTAGCGGCCGGGAGCAGTTCTTC
.	TRBD1	TRBV28	TRBJ1-1	CASSDRGQISEAFF	TGTGCCAGCAGTGACAGGGGGCAGATATCTGAAGCTTTCTTT
.	.	TRBV2	TRBJ2-3	CASSGIATQYF	TGTGCCAGCTCGGGAATAGCCACGCAGTATTTT
.	TRBD2	TRBV5-8	TRBJ2-5	CASSPGLASFQETQYF	TGTGCCAGCAGCCCCGGACTAGCGTCCTTTCAAGAGACCCAGTACTTC
.	.	TRBV5-1	TRBJ2-5	CASSLWETQYF	TGCGCCAGCAGCTTGTGGGAGACCCAGTACTTC
.	.	TRBV6-5	TRBJ2-3	CASADRSSTDTQYF	TGTGCCAGCGCCGACAGATCTAGCACAGATACGCAGTATTTT
.	.	TRBV21-1	TRBJ1-1	CAILQGRTEAFF	TGTGCCATTCTACAGGGGAGGACTGAAGCTTTCTTT
.	TRBD1	TRBV15	TRBJ2-5	CATSRATGEEQYF	TGTGCCACCAGCAGAGCGACAGGGGAAGAGCAGTACTTC
few	.	TRBV10-2	TRBJ1-1	CASSEGWGAEAFF	TGCGCCAGCAGTGAGGGCTGGGGAGCTGAAGCTTTCTTT
.	TRBD1	TRBV25-1	TRBJ2-1	CATQKGTGPYNEQFF	TGTGCCACCCAAAAAGGGACAGGGCCCTACAATGAGCAGTTCTTC
.	.	TRBV5-1	TRBJ2-3	CASSGVALGDTQYF	TGCGCCAGCAGCGGGGTAGCCCTCGGGGATACGCAGTATTTT
.	TRBD1	TRBV11-2	TRBJ2-2	CASSKQGAGELFF	TGTGCCAGCAGCAAACAGGGGGCCGGGGAGCTGTTTTTT
.	TRBD2	TRBV16	TRBJ2-1	CASSQLTSGIYNEQFF	TGTGCCAGCAGCCAATTGACTAGCGGGATCTACAATGAGCAGTTCTTC
.	TRBD2	TRBV30	TRBJ2-2	CAWSPGLAGGSNTGELFF	TGTGCCTGGAGCCCCGGACTAGCGGGAGGGTCGAACACCGGGGAGCTGTTTTTT
once	.	TRBV15	TRBJ1-1	CATSRDPPGGLVTEAFF	TGTGCCACCAGCAGAGATCCCCCGGGAGGGCTGGTCACTGAAGCTTTCTTT
.	TRBD2	TRBV28	TRBJ2-1	CASSGGLGAYNEQFF	TGTGCCAGCAGTGGGGGACTAGGAGCCTACAATGAGCAGTTCTTC
once	TRBD2	TRBV2	TRBJ2-7	CASSHPGTSGSFIRGYEQYF	TGTGCCAGCAGTCATCCCGGGACTAGCGGGAGTTTCATTAGGGGCTACGAGCAGTACTTC
once	.	TRBV11-3	TRBJ2-5	CASSSDAGRETQYF	TGTGCCAGCAGCTCGGACGCAGGCAGGGAGACCCAGTACTTC
.	TRBD1	TRBV5-1	TRBJ1-1	CASSTYRGREENTEAFF	TGCGCCAGCAGCACATACAGGGGGCGCGAGGAGAACACTGAAGCTTTCTTT
once	TRBD2	TRBV5-6	TRBJ2-7	CASSSGLAGDEQYF	TGTGCCAGCAGCTCGGGACTAGCGGGCGACGAGCAGTACTTC
.	.	TRBV5-8	TRBJ1-2	CASSQGSANYGYTF	TGTGCCAGCAGCCAAGGGTCAGCTAACTATGGCTACACCTTC
.	.	TRBV16	TRBJ1-5	CASSQSVGAAGPQHF	TGTGCCAGCAGCCAATCTGTCGGTGCCGCGGGGCCCCAGCATTTT
.	.	TRBV18	TRBJ2-2	CASSPISTGELFF	TGTGCCAGCTCACCAATCAGCACCGGGGAGCTGTTTTTT
.	.	TRBV19	TRBJ2-7	CASSIGRGPNYEQYF	TGTGCCAGTAGTATCGGCAGGGGCCCAAACTACGAGCAGTACTTC
once	TRBD1	TRBV6-5	TRBJ2-7	CASSYRQGRPYEQYF	TGTGCCAGCAGTTATAGACAGGGGCGACCCTACGAGCAGTACTTC
.	.	TRBV18	TRBJ2-5	CASSPSGARGETQYF	TGTGCCAGCTCACCTTCCGGGGCGAGGGGGGAGACCCAGTACTTC
.	TRBD2	TRBV19	TRBJ2-7	CASSINLAGPYEQYF	TGTGCCAGTAGTATTAATCTAGCGGGACCCTACGAGCAGTACTTC
few	TRBD2	TRBV4-2	TRBJ2-7	CASSQGLTSGRSYEQYF	TGTGCCAGCAGCCAAGGTTTAACTAGCGGGCGCTCCTACGAGCAGTACTTC
.	.	TRBV30	TRBJ1-3	CAWTYSGNTIYF	TGTGCCTGGACCTACTCTGGAAACACCATATATTTT
.	TRBD2	TRBV29-1	TRBJ2-7	CSVVTSGSIYEQYF	TGCAGCGTGGTGACTAGCGGGAGTATTTACGAGCAGTACTTC
few	TRBD1	TRBV27	TRBJ1-2	CASRTTGQGGGYTF	TGTGCCAGCAGAACTACGGGACAGGGAGGGGGCTACACCTTC
.	TRBD1	TRBV7-3	TRBJ1-2	CASSRGQGSYGYTF	TGTGCCAGCAGCCGGGGACAGGGCTCTTATGGCTACACCTTC
once	.	TRBV11-1	TRBJ2-2	CASSLRSSVTGELFF	TGTGCCAGCAGCTTACGAAGCAGCGTCACCGGGGAGCTGTTTTTT
.	.	TRBV27	TRBJ2-3	CASSLRPGSTDTQYF	TGTGCCAGCAGTTTACGTCCGGGAAGCACAGATACGCAGTATTTT
.	TRBD1	TRBV7-9	TRBJ1-1	CASSQQGALLNTEAFF	TGTGCCAGCAGCCAACAGGGGGCTCTTTTGAACACTGAAGCTTTCTTT
.	.	TRBV7-9	TRBJ2-3	CASSPVERTDTQYF	TGTGCCAGCAGCCCTGTTGAACGCACAGATACGCAGTATTTT
.	.	TRBV11-2	TRBJ2-7	CASSPDFGGWGSTYEQYF	TGTGCCAGCAGCCCGGACTTTGGGGGTTGGGGGTCGACCTACGAGCAGTACTTC
.	.	TRBV5-1	TRBJ2-7	CASSPNLYEQYF	TGCGCCAGCAGCCCCAACCTCTACGAGCAGTACTTC
.	TRBD2	TRBV11-2	TRBJ2-7	CASSLVGGDSYEQYF	TGTGCCAGCAGCTTAGTGGGAGGGGATTCCTACGAGCAGTACTTC
.	.	TRBV28	TRBJ1-5	CASSLLQGINQPQHF	TGTGCCAGCAGTTTATTGCAGGGGATCAATCAGCCCCAGCATTTT
.	TRBD2	TRBV19	TRBJ2-1	CASSLPSGRNNEQFF	TGTGCCAGTAGCCTTCCTAGCGGGAGGAACAATGAGCAGTTCTTC
.	.	TRBV30	TRBJ1-3	CAWSVKGHTIYF	TGTGCCTGGAGTGTAAAAGGGCACACCATATATTTT
.	TRBD1	TRBV5-4	TRBJ2-5	CASRTGTGLGETQYF	TGTGCCAGCAGAACCGGGACAGGGCTTGGAGAGACCCAGTACTTC
.	TRBD1	TRBV19	TRBJ1-2	CASSTRTGGYGYTF	TGTGCCAGTAGTACAAGGACAGGCGGCTATGGCTACACCTTC
.	.	TRBV29-1	TRBJ2-6	CSVEGSGANVLTF	TGCAGCGTTGAGGGATCTGGGGCCAACGTCCTGACTTTC